This entry lists 21 T cell receptor beta chains sequenced from one sample in a study of identical twins. TCRdb used MiXCR to reprocess the 5' RACE reads, holding one entry per CDR3 protein. The data hold about 340,000 distinct CDR3 sequences, with 10% to 15% observed a single time. These sequences were also reported in another study, on yellow fever vaccine responses in identical twins.

The sample was CD8+ T cells sorted from blood. The origin of the receptors is a woman between 18 and 29 years old in good health.

This clonotype was seen many times. The chain combines TRBV12-3 or TRBV12-4 with TRBJ2-1; 7 positions agree with TRBD2. V was clipped by 5 bases and J by 10 bases; unmatched bases: 2. There are 11 residues in the CDR3. The CDR3 loop is CASSAGREQFF. The DNA for the CDR3 is TGTGCCAGCAGTGCCGGGAGGGAGCAGTTCTTC.

The chain links TRBV6-1 to TRBJ2-1; TRBD2 matches at 7 bases. The CDR3 length is 14 residues. Germline CDR1 is MNHNS and CDR2 is SASEGT. V shed 8 bases, J shed 5 bases, and the junction held 9 bases outside the gene matches. The CDR3 nucleotides are TGTGCCAGCCTCCTATGGGGGGGGAACAATGAGCAGTTCTTC. This sequence encodes CASLLWGGNNEQFF.

In this sample, this clonotype turned up a few times. The V call is TRBV11-2, the J call TRBJ2-7, with a tentative D call TRBD1 (5 bases). Trimming took off 7 bases at V and 4 bases at J, with 17 bases between the two ends. The CDR3 loop spans 14 amino acids. Germline CDR1 reads SGHAT; CDR2 reads FQNNGV. CDR3 residues: CASTHPGRAYEQYV. CDR3 bases: TGTGCCAGCACCCATCCGGGCAGGGCTTACGAGCAGTACGTC.

This clonotype came up a few times. This chain links TRBV7-9 with TRBJ2-1; D is undetermined. Trimming took off 0 bases at V and 0 bases at J, with 9 bases between the two ends. The CDR3 covers 16 residues. The germline V gene encodes CDR1 SEHNR and CDR2 FQNEAQ (reference sequence). Written as DNA, the CDR3 is TGTGCCAGCAGCTTAGCTGGGCCGAGCTCCTACAATGAGCAGTTCTTC. Translating it yields CASSLAGPSSYNEQFF.

This clonotype was detected only a few times. This rearrangement joins TRBV28 to TRBJ1-5; D is ambiguous. V lost 2 bases, J lost 0 bases, and 5 bases lay in between. Germline V lookup: CDR1 MDHEN, CDR2 SYDVKM. This CDR3 has 14 amino acids. CDR3 sequence: CASSLTRSNQPQHF. Written as DNA, the CDR3 is TGTGCCAGCAGTTTAACCCGTAGCAATCAGCCCCAGCATTTT.

This clonotype was seen a few times. This chain connects TRBV11-2 to TRBJ2-2; TRBD2 aligns across 14 bases. The CDR3 extends over 18 amino acids. The germline gives CDR1 SGHAT, CDR2 FQNNGV. V was pared by 0 bases and J by 4 bases, with 4 bases of the junction left unmatched. This CDR3 is CASSLDQGTSGGTGELFF. In DNA form, the CDR3 reads TGTGCCAGCAGCTTAGATCAGGGGACTAGCGGGGGCACCGGGGAGCTGTTTTTT.

This chain joins TRBV20-1 and TRBJ2-5, with 7 bases aligning to TRBD2. The V and J ends lost 0 bases and 1 base, in that order; junction bases with no gene match: 14. CDR3 length: 18 residues. Germline CDR1 is DFQATT and CDR2 is SNEGSKA (reference sequence). For the CDR3, the DNA is TGCAGTGCTAGAGATCAGGCGGTACTTAGCGGGCCCCAAGAGACCCAGTACTTC. This gives the protein CSARDQAVLSGPQETQYF.

This chain links TRBV10-3 with TRBJ2-1; TRBD1 matches at 8 bases. The junction had 14 bases not matched to a gene; V was cut back by 2 bases and J by 5 bases. CDR1 and CDR2 (germline): ENHRY, SYGVKD. The CDR3 is made up of 18 amino acids. The DNA of the CDR3 is TGTGCCATCAGTGAGCCCTTTTTTGACAGGGGTTCTGACAATGAGCAGTTCTTC. This codes for CAISEPFFDRGSDNEQFF.

This clonotype was found a few times. The CDR3, as DNA: TGTGCCAGCAGCTTAGATAGCCCGGGCTACAACTCCTATAATTCACCCCTCCACTTT. Translated: CASSLDSPGYNSYNSPLHF. The V call is TRBV11-1, the J call TRBJ1-6; no clear D gene. CDR1 and CDR2 (germline): SGHAT, FQDESV (reference sequence). There are 19 residues in the CDR3. The V end was cut by 1 base, the J end by 0 bases, with 16 bases between.

The chain carries TRBV4-1 and TRBJ2-7, with unresolved D. Trimming shortened V by 5 bases and J by 5 bases, and 7 bases separated the two germline ends. The CDR3 spans 11 residues. The germline CDR1 and CDR2 sequences are MGHRA and YSYEKL. The CDR3 sequence is CASSSRNEQYF. Here the CDR3 DNA reads TGCGCCAGCAGCTCCCGGAACGAGCAGTACTTC.

This clonotype was picked up many times. This chain connects TRBV2 to TRBJ2-3; 12 positions agree with TRBD2. The CDR3 runs 17 residues. Germline values: CDR1 SNHLY, CDR2 FYNNEI. V was pared by 4 bases and J by 1 base, with 6 bases of the junction left unmatched. CDR3 in DNA: TGTGCCAGCAGTGTCCTAGCGGGGGGGCTCGGCACAGATACGCAGTATTTT. Translation: CASSVLAGGLGTDTQYF.

The rearrangement uses TRBV15 and TRBJ2-7, with TRBD2 matching over 9 bases. The CDR3 loop spans 15 amino acids. The V segment lost 3 bases and the J segment 0 bases; nucleotides outside the gene matches: 3. Germline CDR1 LNHNV, CDR2 YYDKDF (reference sequence). The CDR3 bases are TGTGCCACCAGCAGCCAAGCGGGAGGCTCCTACGAGCAGTACTTC. Amino acid sequence: CATSSQAGGSYEQYF.

This clonotype occurred a few times. The chain carries TRBV4-1 and TRBJ2-3, with 10 bases matching TRBD1. The CDR3 is 16 residues long. V trimming: 3 bases; J trimming: 4 bases; junction bases outside the gene matches: 7. Looked up from germline, CDR1 is MGHRA and CDR2 is YSYEKL. The CDR3 nucleotides read TGCGCCAGCAGCCATCCACGACAGGGGGCGTCAGATACGCAGTATTTT. Translation gives CASSHPRQGASDTQYF.

The sample holds a few counts of this clonotype. This sequence joins TRBV27 and TRBJ2-2; perhaps TRBD1 as D (5 bases). Trimming pared 7 bases from V and 7 bases from J, leaving 16 bases between. The germline V gene encodes CDR1 MNHEY and CDR2 SMNVEV (reference sequence). The CDR3 is made up of 14 amino acids. This CDR3 reads CASMSPGLNGELFF. CDR3 DNA: TGTGCCAGCATGAGTCCAGGGTTAAACGGGGAGCTGTTTTTT.

This clonotype was recorded many times. This chain links TRBV5-1 with TRBJ2-3, with a possible D match to TRBD2 (6 bases). Germline V gene data show CDR1 as SGHRS and CDR2 as YFSETQ. This CDR3 comprises 15 residues. The germline V and J ends were trimmed by 3 bases and 0 bases, with 11 bases remaining between them. The CDR3, as DNA: TGCGCCAGCAGCTGGAGGGACCCAAGCACAGATACGCAGTATTTT. It specifies CASSWRDPSTDTQYF.

The chain recombines TRBV20-1 with TRBJ2-1; 11 nucleotides line up with TRBD2. V lost 4 bases to trimming and J lost 4 bases; unmatched junction nucleotides: 6. Germline V gene data show CDR1 as DFQATT and CDR2 as SNEGSKA (reference sequence). This CDR3 has 15 amino acids. The CDR3, as DNA: TGCAGTGCTATAGCGGGGGGGCAAGCGTACAATGAGCAGTTCTTC. Translation: CSAIAGGQAYNEQFF.

A few counts support this clonotype. The rearrangement uses TRBV11-2 and TRBJ2-2; weak D call: TRBD1 (5 bases). Germline-derived CDR1 and CDR2 are SGHAT and FQNNGV. The CDR3 length is 15 residues. Trimming stripped 1 base from V and 1 base from J, with 7 bases between. CDR3 bases: TGTGCCAGCAGCTTAGCCACAGGGAACACCGGGGAGCTGTTTTTT. It is translated as CASSLATGNTGELFF.

CDR3 nucleotides: TGTGCCAGCAGTGAATACCCCCGTACTAGCGGGGGCATTAATGAGCAGTTCTTC. Protein product: CASSEYPRTSGGINEQFF. V and J are TRBV2 and TRBJ2-1; 11 bases match TRBD2. This CDR3 is built from 18 residues. Per the germline V gene, CDR1 is SNHLY and CDR2 is FYNNEI. Losses at the gene ends were 2 bases for V and 7 bases for J; bases not matched to a gene: 13.

The table lists this clonotype with a few counts. The chain employs TRBV28 and TRBJ2-1, with TRBD1 identical over 11 bases. V gave up 2 bases and J gave up 8 bases; unmatched junction bases: 11. CDR1 is MDHEN, CDR2 SYDVKM, per germline. The CDR3 length is 17 residues. The CDR3, as DNA: TGTGCCAGCAGTTTACCGGGGACAGGGGGGCCCAGCGATGAGCAGTTCTTC. Protein: CASSLPGTGGPSDEQFF.

CDR3 in amino acids: CASSLFGGSGETQYF. The CDR3 DNA is TGTGCCAGCAGCTTGTTCGGGGGCTCCGGAGAGACCCAGTACTTC. V and J are TRBV7-9 and TRBJ2-5; perhaps D is TRBD1 or TRBD2 (6 bases each). The germline V gene has CDR1 SEHNR and CDR2 FQNEAQ (reference sequence). Trimming left V 3 bases short and J 4 bases short, with 15 bases between. The CDR3 covers 15 residues.

The chain has TRBV3-1 and TRBJ2-2; TRBD1 might be the D (5 bases). CDR1 is LGHDT, CDR2 YNNKEL, per germline (reference sequence). CDR3 size: 15 residues. Trimming took 1 base from V and 3 from J, leaving 9 bases between them. CDR3 sequence reads: CASSQVGADTGELFF. The CDR3 DNA is TGTGCCAGCAGCCAAGTTGGGGCCGACACCGGGGAGCTGTTTTTT. Drawing the rest from reference TRBV3-1 and TRBJ2-2, the complete variable domain is DTAVSQTPKYLVTQMGNDKSIKCEQNLGHDTMYWYKQDSKKFLKIMFSYNNKELIINETVPNRFSPKSPDKAHLNLHINSLELGDSAVYFCASSQVGADTGELFFGEGSRLTVL.